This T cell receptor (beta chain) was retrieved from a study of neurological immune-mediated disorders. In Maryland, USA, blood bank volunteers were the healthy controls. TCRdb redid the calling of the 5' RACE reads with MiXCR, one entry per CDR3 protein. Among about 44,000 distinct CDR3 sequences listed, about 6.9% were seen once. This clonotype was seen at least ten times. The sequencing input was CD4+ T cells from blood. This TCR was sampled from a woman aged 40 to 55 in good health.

CDR3 amino acids: CSALPPLGANYGYTF. In nucleotides, the CDR3 is TGCAGTGCTCTACCACCGTTGGGGGCTAACTATGGCTACACCTTC. The chain links TRBV20-1 to TRBJ1-2, with TRBD1 as a possible D gene (5 bases). With 5 bases removed from V and 0 bases from J, the gap between germline ends came to 16 bases. CDR1 is DFQATT and CDR2 is SNEGSKA in the germline V gene (reference sequence). CDR3 length equals 15 residues.